The 28 T cell receptor beta chains below all came from one sample that was sequenced in a study of PD-1 blockade in classical Hodgkin lymphoma. Each of the patients experienced relapse following autologous stem cell transplantation, and their brentuximab vedotin exposure differed. Using immunoSEQ multiplex PCR, the repertoire was profiled, and TCRdb retains in-frame clones only, with some absent. The sample records around 13,000 clones, roughly 92% being singletons. Sample: peripheral blood mononuclear cells (PBMCs), taken at baseline. The source of these receptors is a human donor with classical Hodgkin lymphoma.

The chain couples TRBV5-4 to TRBJ2-3; 10 nucleotides match TRBD2. The germline V gene has CDR1 SGHNT and CDR2 YYREEE (reference sequence). The junction had 4 bases not matched to a gene; V was cut back by 4 bases and J by 2 bases. The CDR3 is 15 residues long. The CDR3 sequence is CASSMGLASTDTQYF. DNA of the CDR3: TGTGCCAGCAGCATGGGACTAGCGTCCACAGATACGCAGTATTTT. The full variable domain, with the rest looked up from reference TRBV5-4 and TRBJ2-3, is ETGVTQSPTHLIKTRGQQVTLRCSSQSGHNTVSWYQQALGQGPQFIFQYYREEENGRGNFPPRFSGLQFPNYSSELNVNALELDDSALYLCASSMGLASTDTQYFGPGTRLTVL.

J is TRBJ2-3 and V is TRBV5-1; 10 bases are shared with TRBD2. Germline-derived CDR1 and CDR2 are SGHRS and YFSETQ. This CDR3 comprises 16 residues. V trimming: 0 bases; J trimming: 3 bases; junction bases outside the gene matches: 4. The CDR3 is CASSLVASGGTDTQYF. The CDR3 coding sequence is TGCGCCAGCAGCTTGGTGGCTAGCGGGGGAACAGATACGCAGTATTTT.

The chain is built from TRBV11-2 and TRBJ2-3; TRBD2 matches at 7 bases. Germline V gives CDR1 SGHAT, CDR2 FQNNGV. The CDR3 is 15 amino acids. The V gene end was trimmed by 3 bases and the J gene end by 2 bases; junction bases not matched to a gene: 5. For the CDR3, the DNA is TGTGCCAGCAGCTTTTGGGGGGGAAACACAGATACGCAGTATTTT. Protein sequence: CASSFWGGNTDTQYF. The full variable domain, rest sourced from reference TRBV11-2 and TRBJ2-3, is EAGVAQSPRYKIIEKRQSVAFWCNPISGHATLYWYQQILGQGPKLLIQFQNNGVVDDSQLPKDRFSAERLKGVDSTLKIQPAKLEDSAVYLCASSFWGGNTDTQYFGPGTRLTVL.

CDR3 nucleotides: TGTGCCAGCAGTGAAGCGATCAGGACAGTTAGATATAGCAATCAGCCCCAGCATTTT. Residues: CASSEAIRTVRYSNQPQHF. This chain uses TRBV6-1 with TRBJ1-5; a possible D gene is TRBD1 (6 bases). The CDR3 runs to 19 residues. V was cut by 0 bases and J by 0 bases, with 18 bases left in between. Germline V gene data show CDR1 as MNHNS and CDR2 as SASEGT.

The V call is TRBV4-1, the J call TRBJ1-3, with 7 positions matching TRBD1. Per germline, CDR1 MGHRA and CDR2 YSYEKL. This CDR3 has 14 amino acids. V was clipped by 2 bases and J by 3 bases; unmatched bases: 1. CDR3: CASSQNRGGNTIYF. The CDR3 nucleotides are TGCGCCAGCAGCCAAAACAGGGGTGGAAACACCATATATTTT.

Note on this clone: This CDR3 is also generated by other DNA sequences in the sample. The J gene is TRBJ2-7, the V gene TRBV6-5; D unresolved. Germline-derived CDR1 and CDR2 are MNHEY and SVGAGI. V was shortened by 5 bases and J by 0 bases, with 11 bases between the two germline ends. This CDR3 is built from 14 residues. This CDR3 reads CASSLAGTSYEQYF. The CDR3 DNA sequence: TGTGCCAGCAGTCTGGCCGGTACCTCCTACGAGCAGTACTTC.

V gene TRBV5-1 combines with J gene TRBJ2-5, with 11 bases fitting TRBD2. This CDR3 has 17 amino acids. The germline V gene has CDR1 SGHRS and CDR2 YFSETQ. The trim removed 2 bases at V and 0 bases at J, leaving 6 bases unmatched. Here the CDR3 reads CASSFSGGESNQETQYF. CDR3 bases: TGCGCCAGCAGCTTTAGCGGGGGGGAGAGTAACCAAGAGACCCAGTACTTC.

CDR3 sequence (DNA): TGCGCCAGCAGTGGGCCAGGGACAGGGAAGAATGAGCAGTTCTTC. This translates into CASSGPGTGKNEQFF. This chain links TRBV10-1 with TRBJ2-1; TRBD1 aligns across 9 bases. V was clipped by 4 bases and J by 7 bases; unmatched bases: 8. Germline assignment: CDR1 WNHNN and CDR2 SYGVQD (reference sequence). CDR3 length: 15 amino acids.

This chain joins TRBV5-1 and TRBJ2-1, with D possibly being TRBD2 (5 bases). Between the trimmed V and J ends, which lost 7 bases and 0 bases, there was a span of 23 bases. Germline CDR1 is SGHRS and CDR2 is YFSETQ. The CDR3 loop spans 18 amino acids. CDR3: CASWVFGGGNSSYNEQFF. The CDR3 nucleotides are TGCGCCAGCTGGGTTTTCGGAGGCGGCAACAGCTCCTACAATGAGCAGTTCTTC.

The V call is TRBV5-1, the J call TRBJ2-3; 7 bases map to TRBD2. After removal of 4 bases from V and 6 bases from J, the junction contained 11 bases not matched to a gene. The CDR3 contains 15 residues. Germline CDR1 reads SGHRS; CDR2 reads YFSETQ. In DNA form, the CDR3 reads TGCGCCAGCAGCAATAACCCGGGGGGAGGGGATACGCAGTATTTT. Its translation: CASSNNPGGGDTQYF.

This chain links TRBV30 with TRBJ1-2; no firm D call. In germline, CDR1 is GTSNPN, CDR2 SVGIG (reference sequence). Trimming shortened V by 4 bases and J by 3 bases, and 15 bases separated the two germline ends. The CDR3 spans 14 residues. CDR3 nucleotide sequence: TGTGCCTGGATGACCCGAGGCCTCCACTATGGCTACACCTTC. This encodes CAWMTRGLHYGYTF.

The rearrangement joins TRBV9 to TRBJ2-7, with D possibly matching TRBD2 (5 bases). There are 14 residues in the CDR3. The ends were cut back, 3 bases at V and 0 bases at J, with 10 bases in the middle. The germline gives CDR1 SGDLS, CDR2 YYNGEE. The CDR3 region is CASSAGLSSYEQYF. The CDR3 nucleotides read TGTGCCAGCAGCGCAGGACTGAGCTCCTACGAGCAGTACTTC.

The chain has TRBV5-4 and TRBJ2-1, with TRBD2 matching over 14 bases. Losses at the gene ends were 4 bases for V and 0 bases for J; bases not matched to a gene: 3. Germline CDR1 reads SGHNT; CDR2 reads YYREEE (reference sequence). The CDR3 is 17 residues long. The CDR3 spells CASSSGLAGGSYNEQFF. The CDR3 coding sequence is TGTGCCAGCAGCAGCGGACTAGCGGGGGGCTCCTACAATGAGCAGTTCTTC.

This clone turned up a few times. Its ends do not fully match the called genes, so a read error is possible. This rearrangement joins TRBV10-1 to TRBJ1-6; unclear D gene. Germline values: CDR1 WNHNN, CDR2 SYGVQD (reference sequence). The CDR3 runs to 8 residues. The CDR3 DNA is TGCGCCAGCAGTGCACCCGTCTTT. Residues: CASSAPVF.

This clone came up once. CDR3 in DNA: TGCGCCAGCAGGGCGATCAGACAGGGTACAAACGTCCTGACTTTC. It yields the protein CASRAIRQGTNVLTF. The chain employs TRBV5-1 and TRBJ2-6; 7 nucleotides match TRBD1. The V gene's germline CDR1 is SGHRS and CDR2 YFSETQ. V lost 5 bases, J lost 10 bases, and 12 bases stayed unmatched. This CDR3 has 15 amino acids.

The chain carries TRBV7-6 and TRBJ2-7; D may be TRBD1 (6 bases). Germline V CDR1 and CDR2: SGHVS, FNYEAQ. This CDR3 region has 15 residues. Trimming took 1 base from V and 1 from J, leaving 11 bases between them. In DNA, the CDR3 is TGTGCCAGCAGCTTAGAGGGGGACCCATCCTACGAGCAGTACTTC. Translation gives CASSLEGDPSYEQYF. The entire variable domain, with the rest obtained from reference TRBV7-6 and TRBJ2-7, is as follows: GAGVSQSPRYKVTKRGQDVALRCDPISGHVSLYWYRQALGQGPEFLTYFNYEAQQDKSGLPNDRFSAERPEGSISTLTIQRTEQRDSAMYRCASSLEGDPSYEQYFGPGTRLTVT.

This chain connects TRBV19 to TRBJ2-7; D possibly corresponds to TRBD2 (6 bases). The CDR3 loop spans 13 amino acids. V was clipped by 7 bases and J by 3 bases, with 13 bases between them. Germline V gene sequence: CDR1 LNHDA, CDR2 SQIVND (reference sequence). The CDR3: CASNMGLLYEQYF. The CDR3 nucleotides are TGTGCCAGTAATATGGGACTCCTCTACGAGCAGTACTTC.

The V call is TRBV7-9, the J call TRBJ2-5; 9 bases fit TRBD1. From germline, CDR1 is SEHNR and CDR2 FQNEAQ (reference sequence). CDR3 length: 16 residues. V lost 3 bases and J lost 3; bases outside the gene matches: 8. CDR3 region: CASSFPDRGQEETQYF. The CDR3 coding sequence is TGTGCCAGCAGCTTCCCGGACAGGGGCCAAGAAGAGACCCAGTACTTC. The entire variable domain, with the rest obtained from reference TRBV7-9 and TRBJ2-5, is as follows: DTGVSQNPRHKITKRGQNVTFRCDPISEHNRLYWYRQTLGQGPEFLTYFQNEAQLEKSRLLSDRFSAERPKGSFSTLEIQRTEQGDSAMYLCASSFPDRGQEETQYFGPGTRLLVL.

This chain connects TRBV30 to TRBJ2-7; D remains unclear. This CDR3 has 14 amino acids. The V end lost 1 base, the J end lost 0 bases, and 10 bases lay between the germline ends. Germline-derived CDR1 and CDR2 are GTSNPN and SVGIG (reference sequence). The CDR3 nucleotides are TGTGCCTGGAGTGGGAGACTGAGCTCCTACGAGCAGTACTTC. It yields the protein CAWSGRLSSYEQYF.

The chain couples TRBV18 to TRBJ2-3, with 15 positions matching TRBD2. Germline V gene lookup returns CDR1 KGHSH and CDR2 LQKENI. CDR3 length: 15 amino acids. The J segment lost 5 bases and the V segment lost 3 bases, leaving 0 bases of the junction unmatched. The CDR3 is CASSPGLAGGDTQYF. DNA for the CDR3: TGTGCCAGCTCACCGGGACTAGCGGGAGGAGATACGCAGTATTTT.

This clone was counted once. The chain joins TRBV11-1 to TRBJ2-1, with TRBD1 matching 12 bases. CDR1 and CDR2 from the germline V gene are SGHAT and FQDESV (reference sequence). The CDR3 runs to 18 residues. Germline trimming cut 4 bases from V and 7 bases from J; bases unmatched to any gene: 14. The CDR3: CASSWGQGASGGYNEQFF. DNA for the CDR3: TGTGCCAGCAGCTGGGGACAGGGGGCAAGCGGGGGTTATAATGAGCAGTTCTTC.

The chain joins TRBV6-6 to TRBJ1-1; 10 bases align to TRBD1. Germline V CDR1 and CDR2: MNHNY, SVGAGI (reference sequence). With V trimmed by 0 bases and J by 5 bases, 6 bases remained unmatched. This CDR3 comprises 16 residues. The CDR3 coding sequence is TGTGCCAGCAGTTACTCATTCGGACAGGGGGGGACTGAAGCTTTCTTT. Its translation: CASSYSFGQGGTEAFF.

This chain links TRBV6-4 with TRBJ2-3; maybe TRBD1 (5 bases). The CDR3 runs to 16 residues. Trimming removed 0 bases at V and 1 base at J, with 11 bases between. Looked up from germline, CDR1 is MRHNA and CDR2 is SNTAGT. The CDR3 nucleotides are TGTGCCAGCAGTGACTCGGCAGGGATGGGCACAGATACGCAGTATTTT. Its translation: CASSDSAGMGTDTQYF.

The chain links TRBV5-1 to TRBJ1-2, with D maybe TRBD1 (6 bases). This CDR3 comprises 13 residues. CDR1 is SGHRS, CDR2 YFSETQ, per germline. V lost 4 bases and J 6 bases, leaving 13 bases between the germline ends. CDR3 in DNA: TGCGCCAGCAGCATCTCCCCAGGGGATGGCTACACCTTC. Amino acids: CASSISPGDGYTF.

The gene calls are TRBV19 and TRBJ1-5; unclear D gene. This CDR3 comprises 16 residues. Looked up from germline, CDR1 is LNHDA and CDR2 is SQIVND (reference sequence). V was cut by 7 bases and J by 0 bases, with 16 bases left in between. The CDR3 DNA reads as TGTGCCAGTACTCCATTCGGCGATTATAGCAATCAGCCCCAGCATTTT. Translation gives CASTPFGDYSNQPQHF.

V and J are TRBV30 and TRBJ1-5; TRBD1 might be the D (5 bases). V was pared by 1 base and J by 11 bases, with 27 bases between. CDR3 length: 17 amino acids. Germline loops: CDR1 GTSNPN, CDR2 SVGIG (reference sequence). Here the CDR3 reads CAWSARAYTGPGQAQHF. The CDR3 DNA reads TGTGCCTGGAGTGCGCGCGCTTATACCGGCCCGGGGCAAGCCCAGCATTTT. The whole variable domain, filled in from reference TRBV30 and TRBJ1-5, reads SQTIHQWPATLVQPVGSPLSLECTVEGTSNPNLYWYRQAAGRGLQLLFYSVGIGQISSEVPQNLSASRPQDRQFILSSKKLLLSDSGFYLCAWSARAYTGPGQAQHFGDGTRLSIL.

The sample holds one count of this clone. The chain carries TRBV5-1 and TRBJ1-4; D call uncertain. V lost 4 bases to trimming and J lost 5 bases, with 9 bases between them. The CDR3 has 13 amino acids. CDR1 is SGHRS, CDR2 YFSETQ, per germline. The CDR3 spells CASSTGLNEKLFF. The CDR3 nucleotides are TGCGCCAGCAGCACCGGTTTGAATGAAAAACTGTTTTTT.

This chain joins TRBV4-1 and TRBJ1-2; perhaps TRBD1 as D (5 bases). V dropped 3 bases and J dropped 5 bases, with 28 bases sitting between them. Germline V CDR1 and CDR2: MGHRA, YSYEKL. There are 19 residues in the CDR3. DNA for the CDR3: TGCGCCAGCAGCCAGGTCTTCGCTGGGGCAGCCCCTCGGCTTTATGGCTACACCTTC. Translation gives CASSQVFAGAAPRLYGYTF.